The text below deals with one T cell receptor (beta chain). Its antigen remains unknown. These data originate in a study of Ad26.COV2.S vaccination and SARS-CoV-2 variants. Study as a whole: Ad26.COV2.S arm of COV1001 included the donor. The vaccine Ad26.COV2.S was put into the muscle once, or twice with 56 days between.

Germline CDR1 and CDR2: MGHRA and YSYEKL. The CDR3 is 15 residues long. After removal of 1 base from V and 2 bases from J, the junction contained 3 bases not matched to a gene. Measured with immunoSEQ multiplex PCR; TCRdb has only the in-frame clones, and not every one. Seen here are approximately 460,000 clones, 70% to 90% observed once, and the top ten hold more than 1.5%. Findings and limits, study-wide: Recipients given vaccine exceeded placebo recipients in spike-specific TCR breadth.

Treatment given: 15 to 20 received Ad26.COV2.S at low or high dose, single or two shots; several received placebo; per-sample allocation not given. Vaccine and placebo recipients were sampled on day 63 after the first injection. The receptor was derived from a person aged 18-65 years who received the Ad26.COV2.S COVID-19 vaccine or a placebo. V usage is TRBV4-1 and J usage is TRBJ2-7, with 9 bases lining up with TRBD2. The sequenced sample was peripheral blood, obtained in a trial of Ad26.COV2.S vaccine versus placebo. This chain's CDR3 is CASSQVREGTYEQYF. As DNA, the CDR3 is TGCGCCAGCAGCCAAGTGCGGGAGGGGACCTACGAGCAGTACTTC.